What follows are 20 T cell receptor beta chains derived from one specimen sequenced in a study of chemoradiotherapy in HPV16-positive cancers. The data were produced by immunoSEQ multiplex PCR, yet TCRdb's version contains in-frame clones alone and is incomplete. The top ten clones hold around 7.7% of a sample with approximately 7,800 clones, roughly 79% of them seen once. The specimen was obtained from a patient who underwent chemoradiotherapy. All receptors come from a human donor with HPV-associated anogenital cancer.

The J gene is TRBJ2-1, the V gene TRBV7-6, with 16 bases lining up with TRBD2. The V segment lost 5 bases and the J segment 7 bases; nucleotides outside the gene matches: 2. This CDR3 spans 15 amino acids. Germline CDR1 reads SGHVS; CDR2 reads FNYEAQ. CDR3 sequence: CASSGTSGRGNEQFF. The CDR3 DNA follows: TGTGCCAGCAGCGGGACTAGCGGGAGGGGAAATGAGCAGTTCTTC.

The CDR3 nucleotides are TGTGCCAGCTCACCGGGACAGGGATACATTCAGTACTTC. This sequence encodes CASSPGQGYIQYF. This chain links TRBV18 with TRBJ2-4; the match to TRBD1 covers 9 bases. V shed 3 bases, J shed 8 bases, and the junction held 2 bases outside the gene matches. Germline assignment: CDR1 KGHSH and CDR2 LQKENI. The CDR3 is 13 residues long.

Only one count was recorded for this clone. The V call is TRBV5-4, the J call TRBJ1-6; possibly TRBD1 for D (5 bases). Germline loops: CDR1 SGHNT, CDR2 YYREEE (reference sequence). V was trimmed by 0 bases and J by 6 bases, leaving 16 bases between them. This CDR3 spans 17 amino acids. The CDR3 loop reads CASSLVRGASGNSPLHF. In nucleotides, the CDR3 is TGTGCCAGCAGCTTGGTACGAGGGGCATCTGGTAATTCACCCCTCCACTTT.

The J gene is TRBJ2-5, the V gene TRBV5-1; 7 positions agree with TRBD2. Looked up from germline, CDR1 is SGHRS and CDR2 is YFSETQ. This CDR3 comprises 14 residues. V dropped 0 bases and J dropped 4; count of bases not matched to a gene: 3. The CDR3 loop is CASSLGPGGETQYF. The DNA for the CDR3 is TGCGCCAGCAGCTTGGGTCCGGGGGGAGAGACCCAGTACTTC.

The rearrangement links TRBV29-1 to TRBJ2-5, with D perhaps given as TRBD1 or TRBD2 (6 bases each). The CDR3 is made up of 14 amino acids. The V gene's germline CDR1 is SQVTM and CDR2 ANQGSEA. Trimming pared 0 bases from V and 2 bases from J, leaving 10 bases between. The CDR3 sequence is CSVEDRGVQETQYF. The CDR3 bases are TGCAGCGTTGAAGATAGGGGGGTACAAGAGACCCAGTACTTC.

CDR3 sequence reads: CAWRDLAAHQETQYF. CDR3 nucleotides: TGTGCCTGGAGGGATCTAGCGGCGCATCAAGAGACCCAGTACTTC. The chain recombines TRBV30 with TRBJ2-5, with 7 bases lining up with TRBD2. CDR3 length: 15 amino acids. Per germline, CDR1 GTSNPN and CDR2 SVGIG (reference sequence). V gave up 3 bases and J gave up 2 bases; unmatched junction bases: 9. The full variable domain, with the rest looked up from reference TRBV30 and TRBJ2-5, is SQTIHQWPATLVQPVGSPLSLECTVEGTSNPNLYWYRQAAGRGLQLLFYSVGIGQISSEVPQNLSASRPQDRQFILSSKKLLLSDSGFYLCAWRDLAAHQETQYFGPGTRLLVL.

This rearrangement joins TRBV6-1 to TRBJ2-7; D uncertain. CDR1 and CDR2 (germline): MNHNS, SASEGT. Deletions cut 3 bases from V and 3 bases from J, with 3 bases between. The CDR3 consists of 11 residues. CDR3 coding DNA: TGTGCCAGCAGTGAGAACTACGAGCAGTACTTC. It codes for CASSENYEQYF.

The gene calls are TRBV4-2 and TRBJ2-3; 7 nucleotides align to TRBD2. This CDR3 has 13 residues. J lost 6 bases, V lost 0 bases, and 0 bases had no gene match. In germline, CDR1 is LGHNA, CDR2 YNFKEQ. CDR3 loop: CASSQDGGDTQYF. The DNA of the CDR3 is TGTGCCAGCAGCCAAGACGGGGGGGATACGCAGTATTTT.

This chain links TRBV11-2 with TRBJ2-2; D gene uncertain. Germline V gene data show CDR1 as SGHAT and CDR2 as FQNNGV. V gave up 2 bases and J gave up 6 bases, with 7 bases separating them. The CDR3 has 13 residues. CDR3 nucleotide sequence: TGTGCCAGCAGCTTAATCTCTTCCGGGGAGCTGTTTTTT. Residues: CASSLISSGELFF.

The chain is built from TRBV4-1 and TRBJ1-1; D possibly corresponds to TRBD1 (5 bases). CDR1 MGHRA and CDR2 YSYEKL come from the germline V gene. The CDR3 has 14 amino acids. V lost 8 bases, J lost 2 bases, and 15 bases lay in between. This CDR3 reads CASSRVGGNTEAFF. Here the CDR3 DNA reads TGCGCCAGCTCTCGCGTCGGGGGTAACACTGAAGCTTTCTTT.

This clone was counted a few times. The rearrangement joins TRBV4-1 to TRBJ2-7; the match to TRBD1 covers 9 bases. The trim removed 6 bases at V and 2 bases at J, leaving 8 bases unmatched. Per germline, CDR1 MGHRA and CDR2 YSYEKL. The CDR3 is 15 amino acids. The CDR3 DNA reads TGCGCCAGCAGTTACGACAGGGGGTCGGCCTACGAGCAGTACTTC. Translating it yields CASSYDRGSAYEQYF.

This rearrangement joins TRBV7-2 to TRBJ2-5, with D possibly TRBD2 on 6 matching bases. The CDR3 consists of 15 residues. In germline, CDR1 is SGHTA, CDR2 FQGNSA. Trimming took 3 bases from V and 2 from J, leaving 13 bases between them. The CDR3 region is CASSLGRGSQETQYF. DNA of the CDR3: TGTGCCAGCAGCTTGGGGCGGGGATCGCAAGAGACCCAGTACTTC.

The V call is TRBV10-3, the J call TRBJ1-4; 9 nucleotides line up with TRBD1. The CDR3 spans 13 residues. CDR1 and CDR2 from the germline V gene are ENHRY and SYGVKD. The trim removed 8 bases at V and 6 bases at J, leaving 4 bases unmatched. DNA for the CDR3: TGTGCCATCGGAAGGACAGGGGATGAAAAACTGTTTTTT. Its translation is CAIGRTGDEKLFF.

This rearrangement joins TRBV6-6 to TRBJ2-2; D unresolved. Germline CDR1 is MNHNY and CDR2 is SVGAGI (reference sequence). V gave up 4 bases and J gave up 3 bases, with 12 bases separating them. The CDR3 is 15 amino acids. In DNA, the CDR3 is TGTGCCAGCAGTTCATCTGGACCGGACACCGGGGAGCTGTTTTTT. It specifies CASSSSGPDTGELFF.

This clone was detected once. This chain links TRBV21-1 with TRBJ2-1; the D call TRBD2 from the table was never checked on the DNA. TRBV21-1 corresponds to a pseudogene. The CDR3 extends over 13 amino acids. CDR3 protein: CASSKVAQNEQFF. CDR3 DNA: TGTGCCAGCAGCAAAGTAGCGCAGAATGAGCAGTTCTTC.

This chain uses TRBV7-8 with TRBJ2-7; D may be TRBD1 (5 bases). The CDR3 loop spans 13 amino acids. CDR1 is SGHVS, CDR2 FQNEAQ, per germline. Deletions cut 4 bases from V and 5 bases from J, with 12 bases between. The CDR3 bases are TGTGCCAGCAGCTGGGGCTCGGCCAACGAGCAGTACTTC. Translation: CASSWGSANEQYF.

V usage is TRBV5-5 and J usage is TRBJ1-2; possible D gene TRBD1, 5 bases. Trimming took 0 bases from V and 5 from J, leaving 17 bases between them. The CDR3 runs 16 residues. Germline CDR1 SGHKS, CDR2 YYEKEE (reference sequence). The CDR3 DNA reads TGTGCCAGCAGCTTGGCCCCCAGGGACGAGATTTATGGCTACACCTTC. This sequence encodes CASSLAPRDEIYGYTF.

This clone was seen a handful of times. V is TRBV7-3 and J is TRBJ2-2; 8 nucleotides agree with TRBD2. The CDR3 spans 15 residues. Per the germline V gene, CDR1 is SGHTA and CDR2 is FQGTGA. The junction had 4 bases not matched to a gene; V was cut back by 4 bases and J by 3 bases. Written as DNA, the CDR3 is TGTGCCAGCAGCTCGCTAGCGGGCGACACCGGGGAGCTGTTTTTT. Translation gives CASSSLAGDTGELFF.

The genes are TRBV2 and TRBJ2-7; D possibly matches TRBD1 or TRBD2 (6 bases each). Germline-derived CDR1 and CDR2 are SNHLY and FYNNEI. Trimming took 4 bases from V and 6 from J, leaving 16 bases between them. CDR3 length: 14 residues. The CDR3: CASSVLGGAPEQYF. Here the CDR3 DNA reads TGTGCCAGCAGTGTTTTGGGGGGCGCTCCCGAGCAGTACTTC.

The gene calls are TRBV14 and TRBJ2-6; weak D call: TRBD1 (6 bases). V was trimmed by 4 bases and J by 1 base, leaving 14 bases between them. Germline assignment: CDR1 SGHDN and CDR2 FVKESK. The CDR3 sequence is 17 residues long. CDR3 region: CASSLRGKPSGANVLTF. CDR3 coding DNA: TGTGCCAGCAGCCTCAGGGGAAAACCTTCTGGGGCCAACGTCCTGACTTTC.